The T cell receptor beta chain under discussion was sequenced for a study of blood T cell repertoires in COVID-19. Produced via immunoSEQ multiplex PCR; TCRdb's table is partial and in-frame only. The sample consists of 200,000 to 300,000 clones, 75% to 95% of them appearing once. CDR1 is MNHNS and CDR2 is SASEGT in the germline V gene. V dropped 3 bases and J dropped 4 bases, with 9 bases sitting between them. CDR3 length: 13 residues. The origin of this receptor is a person under 35 with COVID-19, enrolled during active disease. This sequence joins TRBV6-1 and TRBJ1-2; D gene ambiguous. The source material was peripheral blood. The CDR3 protein is CASSDRGSYGYTF. For the CDR3, the DNA is TGTGCCAGCAGTGACCGAGGCAGCTATGGCTACACCTTC.